Detailed here is one TCR beta chain. The data were taken from a study of blood T cell repertoires in COVID-19. Looking at the study overall: Sources were T cells, B-cell-depleted T cells, or PBMCs; the material itself was cDNA or gDNA.

Original data processing: From reference gene primer amplification, estimates of nucleated cell counts were derived. TCRdb's copy holds only in-frame clones and misses some; the assay was immunoSEQ multiplex PCR. Clonal size and the V and J genes are those of that table, whereas D and trimming came from the DNA. The repertoire holds some 91,000 clones, with 90% as singletons. Germline V gives CDR1 SGHRS, CDR2 YFSETQ. Losses at the gene ends were 5 bases for V and 1 base for J; bases not matched to a gene: 20. The CDR3 loop spans 19 amino acids. Material for sequencing was peripheral blood. This clonotype originated in a man in his sixties with acute or convalescent COVID-19. The chain couples TRBV5-1 to TRBJ1-1; TRBD1 matches 7 bases. CDR3 DNA: TGCGCCAGCAGGGCTAAAGAACCGGGACAGCGCTCTAAGAACACTGAAGCTTTCTTT. Translated: CASRAKEPGQRSKNTEAFF.